This TCR beta chain is drawn from a study of T cell repertoires in cytomegalovirus infection. Study-wide background: Indications of both CMV infection and matching HLA type were provided by public TCR beta signatures. Points from the study as a whole: Accumulated public TCR beta family frequency recognized individuals carrying CMV together with the relevant HLA.

The germline V and J ends were trimmed by 5 bases and 7 bases, with 15 bases remaining between them. CDR3 size: 15 residues. Germline V gene sequence: CDR1 MNHNS, CDR2 SASEGT. From the reads, TCRdb called clonotypes with MiXCR, one entry per CDR3 protein. The sample lists around 740,000 distinct CDR3 sequences; roughly a third were seen once. In this sample, this clonotype turned up a few times. The antigen is undetermined. The sequence was obtained from a human donor in good health (CMV status not recorded). Some clones in this sample may be carry-over from other donors' samples. The rearrangement uses TRBV6-1 and TRBJ1-6, with D tentatively TRBD1 (6 bases). The specimen sequenced was PBMCs. This CDR3 reads CASSKIGQKNSPLHF. The CDR3 DNA follows: TGTGCCAGCAGTAAGATAGGACAGAAAAATTCACCCCTCCACTTT.